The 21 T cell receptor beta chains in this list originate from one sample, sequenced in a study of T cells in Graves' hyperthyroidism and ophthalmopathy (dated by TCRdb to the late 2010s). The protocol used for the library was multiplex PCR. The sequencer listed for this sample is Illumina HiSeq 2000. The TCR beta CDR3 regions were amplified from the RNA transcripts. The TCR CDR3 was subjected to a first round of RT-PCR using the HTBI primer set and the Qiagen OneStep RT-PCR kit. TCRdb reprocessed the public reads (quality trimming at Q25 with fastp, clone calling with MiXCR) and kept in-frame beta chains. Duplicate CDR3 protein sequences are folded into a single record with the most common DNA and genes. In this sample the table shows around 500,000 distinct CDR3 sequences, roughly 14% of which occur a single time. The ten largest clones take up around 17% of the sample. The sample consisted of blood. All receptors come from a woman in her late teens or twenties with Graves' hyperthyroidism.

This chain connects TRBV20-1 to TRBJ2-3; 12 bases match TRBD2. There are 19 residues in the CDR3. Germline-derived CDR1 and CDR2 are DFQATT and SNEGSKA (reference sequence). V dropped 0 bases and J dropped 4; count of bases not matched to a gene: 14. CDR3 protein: CSARDPRTSGMSSADTQYF. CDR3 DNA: TGCAGTGCTAGAGATCCGCGGACTAGCGGGATGTCATCGGCAGATACGCAGTATTTT.

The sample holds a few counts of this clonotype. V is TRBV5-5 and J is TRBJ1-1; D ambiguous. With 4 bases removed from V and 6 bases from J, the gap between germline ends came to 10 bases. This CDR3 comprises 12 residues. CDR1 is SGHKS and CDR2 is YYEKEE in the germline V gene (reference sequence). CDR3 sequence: CASSPRLAEAFF. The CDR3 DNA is TGTGCCAGCAGCCCCCGCCTAGCTGAAGCTTTCTTT.

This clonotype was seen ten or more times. CDR3 in DNA: TGTGCCAGCAGTTTATCTTCGAAAGGGGCTGGCTACACCTTC. It yields the protein CASSLSSKGAGYTF. V gene TRBV27 combines with J gene TRBJ1-2, with D maybe TRBD1 (5 bases). V lost 0 bases, J lost 7 bases, and 12 bases lay in between. This CDR3 is 14 amino acids long. Germline assignment: CDR1 MNHEY and CDR2 SMNVEV (reference sequence).

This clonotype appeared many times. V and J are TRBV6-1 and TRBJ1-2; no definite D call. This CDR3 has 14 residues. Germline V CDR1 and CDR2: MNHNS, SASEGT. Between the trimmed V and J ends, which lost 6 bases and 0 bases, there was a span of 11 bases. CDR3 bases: TGTGCCAGCAGACCCCAGACTTCTAACTATGGCTACACCTTC. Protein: CASRPQTSNYGYTF.

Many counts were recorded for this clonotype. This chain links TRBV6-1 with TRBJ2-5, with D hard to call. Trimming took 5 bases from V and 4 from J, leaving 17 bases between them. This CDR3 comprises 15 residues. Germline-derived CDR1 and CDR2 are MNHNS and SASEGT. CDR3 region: CASSPYGPGVETQYF. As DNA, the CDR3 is TGTGCCAGCAGTCCTTACGGACCGGGCGTAGAGACCCAGTACTTC.

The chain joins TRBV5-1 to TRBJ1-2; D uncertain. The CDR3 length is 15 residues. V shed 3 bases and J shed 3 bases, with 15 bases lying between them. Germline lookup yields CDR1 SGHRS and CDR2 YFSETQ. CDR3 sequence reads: CASSSAFPADYGYTF. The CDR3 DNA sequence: TGCGCCAGCAGCTCGGCCTTCCCGGCGGACTATGGCTACACCTTC.

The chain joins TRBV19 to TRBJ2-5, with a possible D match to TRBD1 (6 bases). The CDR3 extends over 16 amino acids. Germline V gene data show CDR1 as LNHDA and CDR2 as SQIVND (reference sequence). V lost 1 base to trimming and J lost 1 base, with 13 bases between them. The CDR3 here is CASSIGGHPSQETQYF. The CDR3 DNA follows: TGTGCCAGTAGTATAGGGGGGCACCCATCCCAAGAGACCCAGTACTTC.

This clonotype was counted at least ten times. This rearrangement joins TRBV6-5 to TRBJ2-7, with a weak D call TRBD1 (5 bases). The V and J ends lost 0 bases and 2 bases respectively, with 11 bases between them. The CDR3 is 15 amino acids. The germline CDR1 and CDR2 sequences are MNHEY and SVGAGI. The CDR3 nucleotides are TGTGCCAGCAGTTACTCCCGTGGGGCCACCTACGAGCAGTACTTC. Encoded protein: CASSYSRGATYEQYF.

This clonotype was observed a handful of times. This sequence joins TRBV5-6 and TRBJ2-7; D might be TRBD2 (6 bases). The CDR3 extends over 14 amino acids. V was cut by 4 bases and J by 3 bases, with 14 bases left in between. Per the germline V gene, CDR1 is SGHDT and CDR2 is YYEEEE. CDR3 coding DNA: TGTGCCAGCAGCGCCTGGGACTGGAACTACGAGCAGTACGTC. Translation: CASSAWDWNYEQYV.

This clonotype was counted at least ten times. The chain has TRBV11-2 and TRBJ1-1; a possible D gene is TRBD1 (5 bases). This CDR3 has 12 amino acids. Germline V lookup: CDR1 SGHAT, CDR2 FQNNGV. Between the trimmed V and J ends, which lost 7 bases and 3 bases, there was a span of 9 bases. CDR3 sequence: CASTQGDTEAFF. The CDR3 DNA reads TGTGCCAGCACCCAGGGCGACACTGAAGCTTTCTTT.

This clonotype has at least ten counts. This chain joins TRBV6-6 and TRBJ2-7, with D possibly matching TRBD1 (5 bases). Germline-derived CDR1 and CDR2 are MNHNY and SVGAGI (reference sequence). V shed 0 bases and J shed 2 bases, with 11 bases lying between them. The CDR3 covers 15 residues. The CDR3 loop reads CASSYSTVRPYEQYF. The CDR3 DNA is TGTGCCAGCAGTTACTCGACAGTGAGGCCCTACGAGCAGTACTTC.

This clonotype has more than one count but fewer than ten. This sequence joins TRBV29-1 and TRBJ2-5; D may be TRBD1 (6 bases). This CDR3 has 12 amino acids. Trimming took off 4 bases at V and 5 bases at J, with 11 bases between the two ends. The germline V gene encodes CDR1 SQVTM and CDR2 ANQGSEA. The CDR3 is CSVARGRETQYF. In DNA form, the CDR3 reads TGCAGCGTTGCCAGGGGTAGGGAGACCCAGTACTTC.

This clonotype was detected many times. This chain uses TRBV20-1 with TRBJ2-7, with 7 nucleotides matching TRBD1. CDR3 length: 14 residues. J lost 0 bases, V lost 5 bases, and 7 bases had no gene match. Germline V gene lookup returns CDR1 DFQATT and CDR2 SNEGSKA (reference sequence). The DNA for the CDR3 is TGCAGTGCTCACTCCCGGGACAGCTCCTACGAGCAGTACTTC. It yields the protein CSAHSRDSSYEQYF.

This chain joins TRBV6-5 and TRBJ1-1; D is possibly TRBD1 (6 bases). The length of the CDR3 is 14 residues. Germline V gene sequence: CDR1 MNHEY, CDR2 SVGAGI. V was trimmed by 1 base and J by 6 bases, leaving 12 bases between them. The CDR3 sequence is CASSYWQGRAEAFF. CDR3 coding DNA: TGTGCCAGCAGTTACTGGCAGGGGAGGGCTGAAGCTTTCTTT.

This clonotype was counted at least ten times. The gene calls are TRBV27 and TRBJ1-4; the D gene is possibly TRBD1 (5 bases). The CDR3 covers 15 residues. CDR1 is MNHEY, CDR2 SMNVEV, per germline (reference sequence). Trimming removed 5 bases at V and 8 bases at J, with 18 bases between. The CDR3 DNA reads TGTGCCAGCAGTCCCTCCGGGGACGCGGGCGAAAAACTGTTTTTT. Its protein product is CASSPSGDAGEKLFF. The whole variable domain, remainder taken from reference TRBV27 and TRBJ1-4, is EAQVTQNPRYLITVTGKKLTVTCSQNMNHEYMSWYRQDPGLGLRQIYYSMNVEVTDKGDVPEGYKVSRKEKRNFPLILESPSPNQTSLYFCASSPSGDAGEKLFFGSGTQLSVL.

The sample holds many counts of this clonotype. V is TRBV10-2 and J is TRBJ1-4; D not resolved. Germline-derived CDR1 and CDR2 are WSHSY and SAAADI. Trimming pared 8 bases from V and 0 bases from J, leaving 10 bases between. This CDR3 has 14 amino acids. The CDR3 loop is CASQELATNEKLFF. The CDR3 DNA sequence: TGCGCCAGCCAGGAACTTGCAACTAATGAAAAACTGTTTTTT.

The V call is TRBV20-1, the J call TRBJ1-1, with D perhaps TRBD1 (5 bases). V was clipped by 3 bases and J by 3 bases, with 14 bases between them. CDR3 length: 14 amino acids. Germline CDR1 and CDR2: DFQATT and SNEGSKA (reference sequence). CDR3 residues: CSAREQVADTEAFF. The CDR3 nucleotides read TGCAGTGCTAGGGAACAGGTGGCCGACACTGAAGCTTTCTTT.

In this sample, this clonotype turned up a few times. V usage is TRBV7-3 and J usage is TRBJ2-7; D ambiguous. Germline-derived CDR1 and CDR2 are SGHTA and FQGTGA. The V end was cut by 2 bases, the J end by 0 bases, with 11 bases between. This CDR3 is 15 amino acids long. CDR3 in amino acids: CASSLSYGSSYEQYF. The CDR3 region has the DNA TGTGCCAGCAGCTTATCGTACGGAAGCTCCTACGAGCAGTACTTC.

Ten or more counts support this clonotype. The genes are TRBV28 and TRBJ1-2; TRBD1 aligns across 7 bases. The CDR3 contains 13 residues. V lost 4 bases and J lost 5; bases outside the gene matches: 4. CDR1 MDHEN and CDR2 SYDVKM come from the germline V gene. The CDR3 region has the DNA TGTGCCAGCAGTTCGACAGGGAGGTATGGCTACACCTTC. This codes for CASSSTGRYGYTF.

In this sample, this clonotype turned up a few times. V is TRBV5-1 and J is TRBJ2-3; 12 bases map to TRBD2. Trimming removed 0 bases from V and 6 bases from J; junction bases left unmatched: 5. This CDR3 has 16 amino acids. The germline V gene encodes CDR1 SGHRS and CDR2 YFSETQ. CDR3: CASSLALAGGKDTQYF. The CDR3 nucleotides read TGCGCCAGCAGCTTGGCACTAGCGGGAGGAAAGGATACGCAGTATTTT.

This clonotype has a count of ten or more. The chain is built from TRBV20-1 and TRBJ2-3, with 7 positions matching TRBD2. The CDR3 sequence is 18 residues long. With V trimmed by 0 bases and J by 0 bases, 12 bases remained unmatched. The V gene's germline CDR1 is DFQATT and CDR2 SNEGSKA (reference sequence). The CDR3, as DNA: TGCAGTGCTAGAGATGCTCTAGGCGGGGGACTTAGCACAGATACGCAGTATTTT. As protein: CSARDALGGGLSTDTQYF.